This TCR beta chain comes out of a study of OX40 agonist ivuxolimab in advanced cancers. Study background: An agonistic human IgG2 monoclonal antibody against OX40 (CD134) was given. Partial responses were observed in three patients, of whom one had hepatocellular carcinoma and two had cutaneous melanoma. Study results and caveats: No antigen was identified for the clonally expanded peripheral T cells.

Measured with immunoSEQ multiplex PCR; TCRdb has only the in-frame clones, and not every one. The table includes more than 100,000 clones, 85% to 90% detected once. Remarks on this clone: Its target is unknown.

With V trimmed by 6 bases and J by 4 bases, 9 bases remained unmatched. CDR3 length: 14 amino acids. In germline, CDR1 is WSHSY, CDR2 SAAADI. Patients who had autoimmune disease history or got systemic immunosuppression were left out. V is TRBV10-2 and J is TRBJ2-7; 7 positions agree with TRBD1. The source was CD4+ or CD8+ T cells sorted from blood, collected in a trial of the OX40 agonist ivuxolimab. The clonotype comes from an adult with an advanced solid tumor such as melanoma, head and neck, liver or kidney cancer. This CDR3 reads CASSFETGTYEQYF. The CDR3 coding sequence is TGCGCCAGCAGCTTCGAGACAGGGACGTACGAGCAGTACTTC.